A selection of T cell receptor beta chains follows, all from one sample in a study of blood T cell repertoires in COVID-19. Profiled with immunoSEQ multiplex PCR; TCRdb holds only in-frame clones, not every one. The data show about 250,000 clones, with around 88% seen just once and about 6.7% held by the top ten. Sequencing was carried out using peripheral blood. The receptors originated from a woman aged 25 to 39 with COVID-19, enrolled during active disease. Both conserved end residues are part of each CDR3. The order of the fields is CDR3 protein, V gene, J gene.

CDR3 protein: CASSYATGGNYEQYF
V gene: TRBV6-2/TRBV6-3
J gene: TRBJ2-7

CDR3 protein: CASSPSDSNTEAFF
V gene: TRBV7-9
J gene: TRBJ1-1

CDR3 protein: CASSQSPGQGSTDTQYF
V gene: TRBV4-1
J gene: TRBJ2-3

CDR3 protein: CASSLALAGADTQYF
V gene: TRBV7-2
J gene: TRBJ2-3

CDR3 protein: CASSPLSRGRKGNQPQHF
V gene: TRBV28
J gene: TRBJ1-5

CDR3 protein: CASIAGRNNYGYTF
V gene: TRBV6-6
J gene: TRBJ1-2

CDR3 protein: CASSLAFGREGVADTQYF
V gene: TRBV7-6
J gene: TRBJ2-3

CDR3 protein: CASSYSTELSETQYF
V gene: TRBV6-5
J gene: TRBJ2-5

CDR3 protein: CAISGAGGAETQYF
V gene: TRBV10-3
J gene: TRBJ2-5

CDR3 protein: CASRQGLAAPQYF
V gene: TRBV7-2
J gene: TRBJ2-3

CDR3 protein: CASSLGASGADEQFF
V gene: TRBV11-2
J gene: TRBJ2-1